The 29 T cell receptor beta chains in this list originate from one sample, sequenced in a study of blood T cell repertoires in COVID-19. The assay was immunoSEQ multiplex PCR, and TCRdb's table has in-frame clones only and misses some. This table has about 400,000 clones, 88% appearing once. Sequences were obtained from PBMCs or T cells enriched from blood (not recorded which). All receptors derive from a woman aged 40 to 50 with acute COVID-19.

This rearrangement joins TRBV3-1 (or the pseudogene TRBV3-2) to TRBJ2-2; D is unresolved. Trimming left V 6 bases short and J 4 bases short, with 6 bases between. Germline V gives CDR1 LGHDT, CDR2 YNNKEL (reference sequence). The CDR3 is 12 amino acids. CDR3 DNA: TGTGCCAGCAGGCAGTTCACCGGGGAGCTGTTTTTT. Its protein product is CASRQFTGELFF.

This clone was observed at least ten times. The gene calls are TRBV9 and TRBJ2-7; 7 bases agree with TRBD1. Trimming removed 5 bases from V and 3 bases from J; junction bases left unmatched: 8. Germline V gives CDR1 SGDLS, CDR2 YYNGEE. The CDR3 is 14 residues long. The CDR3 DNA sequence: TGTGCCAGCAGTCCAGGACAGGTAAACTACGAGCAGTACTTC. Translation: CASSPGQVNYEQYF.

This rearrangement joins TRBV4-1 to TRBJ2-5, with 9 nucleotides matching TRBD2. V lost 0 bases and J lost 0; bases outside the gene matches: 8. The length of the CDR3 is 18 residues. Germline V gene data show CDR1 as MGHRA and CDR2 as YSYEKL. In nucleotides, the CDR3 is TGCGCCAGCAGCCAAGATGGGCGGCTAGCGGGGAACCAAGAGACCCAGTACTTC. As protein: CASSQDGRLAGNQETQYF.

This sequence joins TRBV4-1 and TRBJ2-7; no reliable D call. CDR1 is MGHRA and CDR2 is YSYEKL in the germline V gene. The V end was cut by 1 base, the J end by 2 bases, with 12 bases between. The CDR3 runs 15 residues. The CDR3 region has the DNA TGCGCCAGCAGCCAAGGGCTAGTTGCTCCCTACGAGCAGTACTTC. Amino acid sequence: CASSQGLVAPYEQYF.

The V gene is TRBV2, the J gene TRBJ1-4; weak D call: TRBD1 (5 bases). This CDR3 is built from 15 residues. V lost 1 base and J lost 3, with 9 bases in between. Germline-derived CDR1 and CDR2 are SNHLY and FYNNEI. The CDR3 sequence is CASSEVRAPNEKLFF. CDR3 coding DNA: TGTGCCAGCAGTGAAGTCAGGGCCCCTAATGAAAAACTGTTTTTT. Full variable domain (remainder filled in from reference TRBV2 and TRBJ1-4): EPEVTQTPSHQVTQMGQEVILRCVPISNHLYFYWYRQILGQKVEFLVSFYNNEISEKSEIFDDQFSVERPDGSNFTLKIRSTKLEDSAMYFCASSEVRAPNEKLFFGSGTQLSVL.

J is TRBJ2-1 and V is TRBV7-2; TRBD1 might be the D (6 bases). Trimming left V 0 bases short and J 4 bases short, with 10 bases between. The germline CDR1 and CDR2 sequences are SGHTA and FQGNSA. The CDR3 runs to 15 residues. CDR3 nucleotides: TGTGCCAGCAGCTTAGCGAGGGGGTCGTACAATGAGCAGTTCTTC. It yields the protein CASSLARGSYNEQFF. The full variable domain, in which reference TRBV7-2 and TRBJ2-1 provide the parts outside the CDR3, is GAGVSQSPSNKVTEKGKDVELRCDPISGHTALYWYRQSLGQGLEFLIYFQGNSAPDKSGLPSDRFSAERTGGSVSTLTIQRTQQEDSAVYLCASSLARGSYNEQFFGPGTRLTVL.

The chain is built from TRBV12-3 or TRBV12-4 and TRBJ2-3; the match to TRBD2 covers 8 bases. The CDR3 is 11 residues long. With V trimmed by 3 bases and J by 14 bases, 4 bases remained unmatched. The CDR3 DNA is TGTGCCAGCAGTTTCGGGACTAGTCCGTATTTT. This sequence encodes CASSFGTSPYF.

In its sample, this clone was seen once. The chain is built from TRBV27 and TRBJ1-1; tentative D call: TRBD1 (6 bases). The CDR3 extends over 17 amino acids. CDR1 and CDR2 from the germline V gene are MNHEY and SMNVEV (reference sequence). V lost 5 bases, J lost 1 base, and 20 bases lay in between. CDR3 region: CASSTRGAGAWNTEAFF. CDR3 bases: TGTGCCAGCAGTACCCGGGGAGCAGGGGCGTGGAACACTGAAGCTTTCTTT.

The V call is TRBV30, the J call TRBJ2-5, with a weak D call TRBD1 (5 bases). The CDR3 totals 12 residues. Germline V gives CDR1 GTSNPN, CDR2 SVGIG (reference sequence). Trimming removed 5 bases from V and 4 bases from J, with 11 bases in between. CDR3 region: CAWAGLGETQYF. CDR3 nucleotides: TGTGCCTGGGCAGGGTTAGGAGAGACCCAGTACTTC.

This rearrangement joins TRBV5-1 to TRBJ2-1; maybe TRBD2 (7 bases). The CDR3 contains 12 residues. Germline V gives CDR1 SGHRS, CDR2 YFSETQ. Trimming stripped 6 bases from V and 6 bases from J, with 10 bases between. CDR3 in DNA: TGCGCCAGCACACGGGGGGCCAATGAGCAGTTCTTC. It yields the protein CASTRGANEQFF. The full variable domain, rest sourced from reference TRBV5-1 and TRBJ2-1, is KAGVTQTPRYLIKTRGQQVTLSCSPISGHRSVSWYQQTPGQGLQFLFEYFSETQRNKGNFPGRFSGRQFSNSRSEMNVSTLELGDSALYLCASTRGANEQFFGPGTRLTVL.

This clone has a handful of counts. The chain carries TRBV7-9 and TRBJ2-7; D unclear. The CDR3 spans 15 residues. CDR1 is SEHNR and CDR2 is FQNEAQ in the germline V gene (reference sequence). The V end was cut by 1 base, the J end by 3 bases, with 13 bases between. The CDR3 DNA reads TGTGCCAGCAGCTTAGTTCTCGCGGAGAGCTACGAGCAGTACTTC. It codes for CASSLVLAESYEQYF.

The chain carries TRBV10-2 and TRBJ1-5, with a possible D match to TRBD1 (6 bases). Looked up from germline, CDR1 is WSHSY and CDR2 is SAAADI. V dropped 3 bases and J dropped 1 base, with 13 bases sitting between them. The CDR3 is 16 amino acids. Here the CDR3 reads CASSEGRGASNQPQHF. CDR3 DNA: TGCGCCAGCAGTGAAGGGCGGGGGGCGAGCAATCAGCCCCAGCATTTT.

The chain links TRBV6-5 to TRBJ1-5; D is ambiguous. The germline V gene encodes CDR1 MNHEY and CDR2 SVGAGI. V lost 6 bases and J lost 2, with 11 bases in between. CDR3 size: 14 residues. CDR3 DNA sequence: TGTGCCAGCAGCCTAGGATCGGGCAATCAGCCCCAGCATTTT. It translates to CASSLGSGNQPQHF.

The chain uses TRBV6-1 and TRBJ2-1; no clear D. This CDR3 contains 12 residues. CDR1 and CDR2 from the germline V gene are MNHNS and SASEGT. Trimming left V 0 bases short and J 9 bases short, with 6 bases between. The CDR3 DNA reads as TGTGCCAGCAGTGAAGCTTTGGCTGAGCAGTTCTTC. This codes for CASSEALAEQFF.

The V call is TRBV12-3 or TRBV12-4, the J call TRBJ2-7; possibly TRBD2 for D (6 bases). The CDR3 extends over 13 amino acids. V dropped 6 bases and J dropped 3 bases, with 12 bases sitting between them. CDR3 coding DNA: TGTGCCAGCAGCCCATCGACTAGCTACGAGCAGTACTTC. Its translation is CASSPSTSYEQYF.

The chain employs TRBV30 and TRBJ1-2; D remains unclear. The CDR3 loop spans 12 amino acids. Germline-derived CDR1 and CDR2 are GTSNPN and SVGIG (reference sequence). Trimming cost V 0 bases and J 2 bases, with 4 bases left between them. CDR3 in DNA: TGTGCCTGGAGTGTCTCGAACTATGGCTACACCTTC. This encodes CAWSVSNYGYTF.

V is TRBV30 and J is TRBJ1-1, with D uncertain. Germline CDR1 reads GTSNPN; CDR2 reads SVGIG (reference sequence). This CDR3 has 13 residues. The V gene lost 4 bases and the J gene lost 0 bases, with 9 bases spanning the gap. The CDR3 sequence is CAWTFQLNTEAFF. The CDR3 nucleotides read TGTGCCTGGACATTTCAGTTGAACACTGAAGCTTTCTTT.

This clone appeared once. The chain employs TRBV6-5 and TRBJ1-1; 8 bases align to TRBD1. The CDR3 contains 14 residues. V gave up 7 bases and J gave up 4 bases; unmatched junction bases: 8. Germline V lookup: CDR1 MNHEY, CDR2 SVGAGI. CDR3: CASIQGQGGTEAFF. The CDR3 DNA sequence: TGTGCCAGCATTCAAGGACAGGGCGGCACTGAAGCTTTCTTT.

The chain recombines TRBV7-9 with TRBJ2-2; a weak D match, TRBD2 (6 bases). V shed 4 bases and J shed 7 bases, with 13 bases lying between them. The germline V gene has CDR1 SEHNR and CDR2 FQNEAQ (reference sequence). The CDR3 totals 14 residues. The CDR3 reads CASSSGTVGGELFF. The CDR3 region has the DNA TGTGCCAGCAGCTCCGGGACTGTTGGCGGGGAGCTGTTTTTT.

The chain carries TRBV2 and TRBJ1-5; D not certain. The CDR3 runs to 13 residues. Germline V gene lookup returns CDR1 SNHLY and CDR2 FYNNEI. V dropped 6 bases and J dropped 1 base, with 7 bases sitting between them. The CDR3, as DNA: TGTGCCAGCAGGCTGGAGAGCAATCAGCCCCAGCATTTT. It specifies CASRLESNQPQHF. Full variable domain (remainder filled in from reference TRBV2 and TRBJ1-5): EPEVTQTPSHQVTQMGQEVILRCVPISNHLYFYWYRQILGQKVEFLVSFYNNEISEKSEIFDDQFSVERPDGSNFTLKIRSTKLEDSAMYFCASRLESNQPQHFGDGTRLSIL.

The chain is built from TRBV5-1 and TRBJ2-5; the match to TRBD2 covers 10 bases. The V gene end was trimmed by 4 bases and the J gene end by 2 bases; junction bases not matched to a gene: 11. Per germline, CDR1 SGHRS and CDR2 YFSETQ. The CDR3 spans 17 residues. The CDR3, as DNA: TGCGCCAGCAGCCCCCCCCAGCGGGGGGGCAATCAAGAGACCCAGTACTTC. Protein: CASSPPQRGGNQETQYF.

The CDR3 sequence is CASSSDRGDNEKLFF. DNA for the CDR3: TGTGCCAGCAGCTCTGACAGGGGGGATAATGAAAAACTGTTTTTT. The chain recombines TRBV7-9 with TRBJ1-4; TRBD1 matches 9 bases. The CDR3 runs 15 residues. With 4 bases clipped from V and 4 bases from J, the junction kept 4 bases outside the gene matches. Per the germline V gene, CDR1 is SEHNR and CDR2 is FQNEAQ (reference sequence).

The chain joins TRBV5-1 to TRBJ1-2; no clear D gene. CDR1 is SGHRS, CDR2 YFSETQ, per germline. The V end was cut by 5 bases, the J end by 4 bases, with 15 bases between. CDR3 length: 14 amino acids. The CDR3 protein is CASSSRGKSYGYTF. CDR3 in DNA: TGCGCCAGCAGTAGTCGGGGTAAAAGCTATGGCTACACCTTC.

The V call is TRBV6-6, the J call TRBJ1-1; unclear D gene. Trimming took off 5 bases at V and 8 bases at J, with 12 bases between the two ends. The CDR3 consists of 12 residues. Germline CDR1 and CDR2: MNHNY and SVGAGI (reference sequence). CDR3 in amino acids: CASSRGDREAFF. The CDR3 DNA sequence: TGTGCCAGCAGTCGGGGAGACCGGGAAGCTTTCTTT.

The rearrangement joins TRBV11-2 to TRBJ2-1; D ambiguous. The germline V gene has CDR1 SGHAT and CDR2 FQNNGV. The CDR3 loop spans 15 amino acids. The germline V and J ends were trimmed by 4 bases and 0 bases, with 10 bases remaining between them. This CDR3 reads CASSSTQSSYNEQFF. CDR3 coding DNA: TGTGCCAGCAGCTCAACACAGAGCTCCTACAATGAGCAGTTCTTC.

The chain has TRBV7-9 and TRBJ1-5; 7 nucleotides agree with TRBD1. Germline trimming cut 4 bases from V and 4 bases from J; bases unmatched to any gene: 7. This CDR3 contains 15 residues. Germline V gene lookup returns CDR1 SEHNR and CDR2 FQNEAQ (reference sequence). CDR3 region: CASSSYRGGNQPQHF. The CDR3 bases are TGTGCCAGCAGCTCATACAGGGGTGGGAATCAGCCCCAGCATTTT. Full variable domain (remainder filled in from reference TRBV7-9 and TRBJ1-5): DTGVSQNPRHKITKRGQNVTFRCDPISEHNRLYWYRQTLGQGPEFLTYFQNEAQLEKSRLLSDRFSAERPKGSFSTLEIQRTEQGDSAMYLCASSSYRGGNQPQHFGDGTRLSIL.

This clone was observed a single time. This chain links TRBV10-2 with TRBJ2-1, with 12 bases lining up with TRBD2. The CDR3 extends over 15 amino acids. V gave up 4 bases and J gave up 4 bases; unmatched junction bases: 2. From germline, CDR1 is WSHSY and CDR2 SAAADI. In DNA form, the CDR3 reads TGCGCCAGCAGTGGACTAGCGGGGGCTTACAATGAGCAGTTCTTC. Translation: CASSGLAGAYNEQFF.

In DNA form, the CDR3 reads TGCGCCAGCAGCGGGAGTCAGCCCCAGCATTTT. Protein product: CASSGSQPQHF. This chain joins TRBV5-1 and TRBJ1-5, with D hard to call. Per germline, CDR1 SGHRS and CDR2 YFSETQ. V was clipped by 4 bases and J by 6 bases, with 5 bases between them. There are 11 residues in the CDR3.

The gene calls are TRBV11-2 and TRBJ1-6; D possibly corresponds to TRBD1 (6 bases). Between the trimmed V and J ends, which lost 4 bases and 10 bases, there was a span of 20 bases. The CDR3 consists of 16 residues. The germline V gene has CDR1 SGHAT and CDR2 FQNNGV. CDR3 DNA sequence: TGTGCCAGCAGCTGGGGGCCGGGGCCCCTGGACTCACCCCTCCACTTT. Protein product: CASSWGPGPLDSPLHF.